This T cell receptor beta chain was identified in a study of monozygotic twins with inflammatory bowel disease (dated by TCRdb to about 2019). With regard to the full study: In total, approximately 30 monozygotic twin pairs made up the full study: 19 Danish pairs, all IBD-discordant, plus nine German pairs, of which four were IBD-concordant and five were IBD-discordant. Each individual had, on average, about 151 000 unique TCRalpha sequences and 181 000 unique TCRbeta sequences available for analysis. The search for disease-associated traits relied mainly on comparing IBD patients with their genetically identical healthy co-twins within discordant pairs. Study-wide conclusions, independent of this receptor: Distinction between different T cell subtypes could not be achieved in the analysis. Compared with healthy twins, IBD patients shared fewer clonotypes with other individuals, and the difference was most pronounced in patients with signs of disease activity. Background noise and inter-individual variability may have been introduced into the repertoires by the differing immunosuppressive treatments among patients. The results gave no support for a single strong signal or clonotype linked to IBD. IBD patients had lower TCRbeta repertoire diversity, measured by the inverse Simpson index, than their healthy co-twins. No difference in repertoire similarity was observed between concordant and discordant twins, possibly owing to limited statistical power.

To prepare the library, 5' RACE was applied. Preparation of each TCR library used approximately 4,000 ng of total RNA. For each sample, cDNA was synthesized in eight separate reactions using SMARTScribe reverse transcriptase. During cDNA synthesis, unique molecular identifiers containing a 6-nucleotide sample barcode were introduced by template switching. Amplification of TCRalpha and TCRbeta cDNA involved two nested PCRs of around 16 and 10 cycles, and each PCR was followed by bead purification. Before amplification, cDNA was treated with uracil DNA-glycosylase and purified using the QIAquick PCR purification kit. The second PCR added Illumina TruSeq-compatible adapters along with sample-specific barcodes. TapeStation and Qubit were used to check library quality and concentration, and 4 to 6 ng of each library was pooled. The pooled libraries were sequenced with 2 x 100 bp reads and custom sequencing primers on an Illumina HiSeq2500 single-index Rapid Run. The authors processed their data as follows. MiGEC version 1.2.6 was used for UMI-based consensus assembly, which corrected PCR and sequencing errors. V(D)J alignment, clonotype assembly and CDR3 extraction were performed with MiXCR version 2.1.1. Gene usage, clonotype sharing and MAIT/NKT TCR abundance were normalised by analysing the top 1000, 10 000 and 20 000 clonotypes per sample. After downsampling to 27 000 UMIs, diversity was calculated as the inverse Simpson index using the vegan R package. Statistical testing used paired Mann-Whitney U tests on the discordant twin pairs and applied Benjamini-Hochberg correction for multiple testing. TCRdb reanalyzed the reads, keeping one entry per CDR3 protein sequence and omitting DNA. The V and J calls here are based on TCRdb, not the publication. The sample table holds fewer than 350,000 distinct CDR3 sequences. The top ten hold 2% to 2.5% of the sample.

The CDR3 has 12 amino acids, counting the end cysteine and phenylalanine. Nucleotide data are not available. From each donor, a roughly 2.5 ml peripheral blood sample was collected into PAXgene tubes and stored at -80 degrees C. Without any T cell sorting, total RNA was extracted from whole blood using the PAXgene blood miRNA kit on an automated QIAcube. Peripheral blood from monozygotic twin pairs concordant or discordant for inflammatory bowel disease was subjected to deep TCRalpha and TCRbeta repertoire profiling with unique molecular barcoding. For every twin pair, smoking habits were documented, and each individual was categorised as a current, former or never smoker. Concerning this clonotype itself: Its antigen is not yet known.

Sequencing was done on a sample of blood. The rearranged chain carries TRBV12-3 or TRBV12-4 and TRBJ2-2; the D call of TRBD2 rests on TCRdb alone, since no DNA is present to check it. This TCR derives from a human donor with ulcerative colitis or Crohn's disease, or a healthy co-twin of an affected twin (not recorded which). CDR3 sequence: CASKPGLAELFF.